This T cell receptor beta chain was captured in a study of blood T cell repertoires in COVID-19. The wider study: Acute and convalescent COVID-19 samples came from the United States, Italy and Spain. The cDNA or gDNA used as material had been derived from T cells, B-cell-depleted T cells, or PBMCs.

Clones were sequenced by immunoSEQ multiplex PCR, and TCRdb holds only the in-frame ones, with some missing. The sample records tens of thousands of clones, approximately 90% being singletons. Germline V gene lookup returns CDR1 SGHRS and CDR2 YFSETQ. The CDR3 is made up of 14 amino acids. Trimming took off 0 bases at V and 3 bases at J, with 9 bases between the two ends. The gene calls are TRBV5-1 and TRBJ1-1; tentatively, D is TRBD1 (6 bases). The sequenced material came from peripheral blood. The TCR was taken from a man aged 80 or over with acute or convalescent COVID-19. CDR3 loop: CASSLGTVYTEAFF. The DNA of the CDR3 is TGCGCCAGCAGCTTGGGGACAGTATACACTGAAGCTTTCTTT.